Here is one TCR beta chain with its context. This entry is derived from a study of blood T cell repertoires in COVID-19. This table comes from immunoSEQ multiplex PCR, and its TCRdb copy is limited to in-frame clones, with some not included. The sample carries about 190,000 clones, around 89% recorded once. Germline CDR1 and CDR2: SGHRS and YFSETQ. Trimming pared 4 bases from V and 4 bases from J, leaving 11 bases between. The CDR3 has 13 residues. The receptor comes from a human donor in a cohort sampled during active COVID-19. Sequenced material: peripheral blood. The chain employs TRBV5-1 and TRBJ1-2; D ambiguous. For the CDR3, the DNA is TGCGCCAGCAGCATCGAGGGAGCCTATGGCTACACCTTC. Its translation: CASSIEGAYGYTF.